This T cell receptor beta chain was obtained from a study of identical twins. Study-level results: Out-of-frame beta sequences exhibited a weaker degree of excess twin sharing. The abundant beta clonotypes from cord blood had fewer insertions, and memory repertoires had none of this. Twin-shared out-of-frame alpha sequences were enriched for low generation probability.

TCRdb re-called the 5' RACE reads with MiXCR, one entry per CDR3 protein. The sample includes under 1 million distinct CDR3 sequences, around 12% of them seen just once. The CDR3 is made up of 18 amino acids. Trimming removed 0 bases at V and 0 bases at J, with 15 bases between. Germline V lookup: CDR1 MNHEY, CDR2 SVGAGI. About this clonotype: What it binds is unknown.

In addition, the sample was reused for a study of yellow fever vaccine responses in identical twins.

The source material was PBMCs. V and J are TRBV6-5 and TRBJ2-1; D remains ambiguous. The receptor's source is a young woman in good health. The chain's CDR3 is CASSYSGSEMSSYNEQFF. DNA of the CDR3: TGTGCCAGCAGTTACTCAGGGTCAGAGATGAGCTCCTACAATGAGCAGTTCTTC.